These T cell receptor beta chains were read from a single sample in a study of CD4 T cells in relation to SARS-CoV-2 and coronaviruses. Some clones are missing from TCRdb's copy, which holds only in-frame ones; the method was immunoSEQ multiplex PCR. Found here are some 25,000 clones, roughly 73% of them singletons; the top ten hold roughly 18%. These receptors are not linked to any known antigen. The sample was CD4+ T cells from PBMCs, cultured in vitro. The receptors derive from a human donor in good health. Each CDR3 is given with its conserved first and last residue. Fields, in order: D gene, clone size, J gene, V gene, CDR3 DNA, CDR3 protein. D genes are given only for firm matches. Clone size is shown for a subset of rows, as once, few, many or a class of expanded clone.

>NA|NA|TRBJ1-3|TRBV27
TGTGCCAGCAGTCCCAACTCTGGAAACACCATATATTTT
CASSPNSGNTIYF
>NA|NA|TRBJ2-2|TRBV6-4
TGTGCCAGCAGTGACAGACAGGCCACCGGGGAGCTGTTTTTT
CASSDRQATGELFF
>TRBD2|NA|TRBJ2-3|TRBV5-6
TGTGCCAGCAGCTTGAGTAGCGGGACCACAGATACGCAGTATTTT
CASSLSSGTTDTQYF
>NA|NA|TRBJ2-2|TRBV7-9
TGTGCCAGCAGCTTATCGTTAATCGGGGAGCTGTTTTTT
CASSLSLIGELFF
>NA|NA|TRBJ1-2|TRBV2
TGTGCCAGCAGTGTCGAGGTCAACTATGGCTACACCTTC
CASSVEVNYGYTF
>NA|NA|TRBJ2-3|TRBV27
TGTGCCAGCAGTCACCGACTAGGGACCACAGATACGCAGTATTTT
CASSHRLGTTDTQYF
>NA|NA|TRBJ1-1|TRBV5-1
TGCGCCAGCAGATTGAGTAACCGAGATACTGAAGCTTTCTTT
CASRLSNRDTEAFF
>NA|NA|TRBJ2-7|TRBV11-2
TGTGCCAGCAGCTGGTCCTACGTCCAGAGTTCGGGAGAGCAGTACTTC
CASSWSYVQSSGEQYF
>NA|NA|TRBJ1-1|TRBV7-7
TGTGCCAGCAGCTTAGCGCAGGGGACTGAAGCTTTCTTT
CASSLAQGTEAFF
>NA|NA|TRBJ1-6|TRBV5-1
TGCGCCAGCAGCATCCGGGACGGTGATAATTCACCCCTCCACTTT
CASSIRDGDNSPLHF
>TRBD1|NA|TRBJ1-6|TRBV5-1
TGCGCCAGCAGGTTTTCAGGGGGCGCGGATTCACCCCTCCACTTT
CASRFSGGADSPLHF
>TRBD1|NA|TRBJ2-7|TRBV4-2
TGTGCCAGCAGCCTTGGACAGGGAGGCTACGAGCAGTACTTC
CASSLGQGGYEQYF
>NA|NA|TRBJ2-3|TRBV18
TGTGCCAGCTCACGACAATTCCCAGATACGCAGTATTTT
CASSRQFPDTQYF
>NA|NA|TRBJ2-7|TRBV29-1
TGCAGCGCCGAAGGGGGGGATGAGCAGTACTTC
CSAEGGDEQYF
>TRBD1|once|TRBJ1-2|TRBV6-5
TGTGCCAGCAGTTACTCTGGGACAGGGTGGATCTATGGCTACACCTTC
CASSYSGTGWIYGYTF
>NA|NA|TRBJ2-3|TRBV7-2
TGTGCCAGCAGCTTAGTGAGGCCTAGCACAGATACGCAGTATTTT
CASSLVRPSTDTQYF
>TRBD1|NA|TRBJ1-5|TRBV2
TGTGCCACCCAGGGGGCGTGGAATCAGCCCCAGCATTTT
CATQGAWNQPQHF
>NA|NA|TRBJ1-2|TRBV10-3
TGTGCCATCGACACTTTCTATGGCTACACCTTC
CAIDTFYGYTF
>TRBD1|few|TRBJ1-1|TRBV5-1
TGCGCCAGCAGCCCGCAGACAGGGGGCACTGAAGCTTTCTTT
CASSPQTGGTEAFF
>NA|NA|TRBJ2-1|TRBV27
TGTGCCAGCAGTTTCCTCAGCGGAGGCTCCTACAATGAGCAGTTCTTC
CASSFLSGGSYNEQFF
>NA|NA|TRBJ2-2|TRBV14
TGTGCCAGCAGCCTTCGACTAGTGGGGGAGAACACCGGGGAGCTGTTTTTT
CASSLRLVGENTGELFF
>NA|NA|TRBJ2-2|TRBV7-2
TGTGCCAGCGAAACACACAGTGCCGGGGAGCTGTTTTTT
CASETHSAGELFF
>TRBD2|NA|TRBJ2-1|TRBV3-1/TRBV3-2
TGTGCCAGCTCTAAAGGGGCGGGGGGGTCATACAATGAGCAGTTCTTC
CASSKGAGGSYNEQFF
>NA|once|TRBJ1-4|TRBV5-1
TGCGCCAGCAGTCCGGCGGATGACGCGGGGGAAAAACTGTTTTTT
CASSPADDAGEKLFF
>NA|NA|TRBJ2-5|TRBV5-1
TGCGCCAGCAGCTTGGGGGTAGGGGGCCAAGAGACCCAGTACTTC
CASSLGVGGQETQYF
>NA|NA|TRBJ1-5|TRBV29-1
TGCAGCCCACACAGTTACAATCAGCCCCAGCATTTT
CSPHSYNQPQHF
>NA|NA|TRBJ1-1|TRBV5-1
TGCGCCAGCAGCTTGGAGGGGAGCCGGGGAACTGAAGCTTTCTTT
CASSLEGSRGTEAFF
>TRBD2|NA|TRBJ2-1|TRBV7-9
TGTGCCAGCAGCTTGCGGGGGGATTCCTACAATGAGCAGTTCTTC
CASSLRGDSYNEQFF
>TRBD2|NA|TRBJ2-3|TRBV6-2/TRBV6-3
TGTGCCAGCAGCCCCGGTGGTAGCGGGAGTGATACGCAGTATTTT
CASSPGGSGSDTQYF
>NA|few|TRBJ2-5|TRBV5-8
TGTGCCAGCAGCTTTTTTAGGGGCAGATCGTACCAAGAGACCCAGTACTTC
CASSFFRGRSYQETQYF
>NA|NA|TRBJ2-1|TRBV11-3
TGTGCCAGCAGCTTCGGAACCTCAGTGGGGAATGAGCAGTTCTTC
CASSFGTSVGNEQFF
>NA|NA|TRBJ1-5|TRBV2
TGTGCCAGCAGGGCACCACTTACCTCGTTCAATCAGCCCCAGCATTTT
CASRAPLTSFNQPQHF
>NA|NA|TRBJ2-1|TRBV11-2
TGTGCCAGCGTCCGGGAAGGCAATGAGCAGTTCTTC
CASVREGNEQFF
>TRBD2|NA|TRBJ2-1|TRBV5-4
TGTGCCAGCAGCTTAGGCGGGAGAATCGATGAGCAGTTCTTC
CASSLGGRIDEQFF
>NA|few|TRBJ2-2|TRBV28
TGTGCCAGCAGTTTAGGACAGTACACCGGGGAGCTGTTTTTT
CASSLGQYTGELFF
>NA|NA|TRBJ1-4|TRBV21-1
TGTGCCAGCACCGGCACGGAAAGAGAGTATAATGAAAAACTGTTTTTT
CASTGTEREYNEKLFF
>TRBD1|NA|TRBJ1-2|TRBV6-6
TGTGCCAGCAGGACCACAGGGGGCAACTATGGCTACACCTTC
CASRTTGGNYGYTF
>TRBD1|NA|TRBJ1-4|TRBV29-1
TGCAGCGCCCCCATTGCAGGGGGCGTTGAAAAACTGTTTTTT
CSAPIAGGVEKLFF
>NA|NA|TRBJ1-2|TRBV7-2
TGTGCCAGCAGCTTAGGGGTCAGGGTTAACTATGGCTACACCTTC
CASSLGVRVNYGYTF
>NA|NA|TRBJ1-1|TRBV30
TGTGCCTGGAGTGTATCCTGGAACACTGAAGCTTTCTTT
CAWSVSWNTEAFF
>TRBD2|NA|TRBJ2-3|TRBV19
TGTGCCAGTAGTATCCGACTAGCGGGAGGGGTATCGACAGATACGCAGTATTTT
CASSIRLAGGVSTDTQYF
>NA|NA|TRBJ1-6|TRBV20-1
TGCAGTGCTAGTGGGGGGTTTGAAAATTCACCCCTCCACTTT
CSASGGFENSPLHF
>NA|few|TRBJ1-6|TRBV7-9
TGTGCCAGCAGCTCCACAGGGAGATCACCCCTCCACTTT
CASSSTGRSPLHF
>NA|NA|TRBJ1-1|TRBV9
TGTGCCAGCAGCGTGGGTCATTGGACTGAAGCTTTCTTT
CASSVGHWTEAFF
>NA|few|TRBJ1-2|TRBV28
TGTGCCAGCAGCCCGTCGGGGGGGACGTTTGGCTACACCTTC
CASSPSGGTFGYTF
>NA|few|TRBJ2-7|TRBV3-1/TRBV3-2
TGTGCCAGCAGCCAAGATCTTTCGAGGAGCCACGAGCAGTACTTC
CASSQDLSRSHEQYF
>NA|few|TRBJ1-3|TRBV6-5
TGTGCCAGCAGTTACTCTTTTTGGTCTGGAAACACCATATATTTT
CASSYSFWSGNTIYF
>TRBD1|NA|TRBJ1-1|TRBV29-1
TGCAGCGTTCAAACCCAGGGGGCCACTGAAGCTTTCTTT
CSVQTQGATEAFF
>NA|NA|TRBJ1-1|TRBV3-1/TRBV3-2
TGTGCCAGCAGCCAAGATTGGGCAAGCACTGAAGCTTTCTTT
CASSQDWASTEAFF
>NA|NA|TRBJ2-1|TRBV5-1
TGCGCCAGCAGCTTGGGGTGGGTGGCGCGGACCAATGAGCAGTTCTTC
CASSLGWVARTNEQFF